This is a list of T cell receptor beta chains from one sample in a study of T cell repertoires in aging, cancer and after chemotherapy. TCRdb re-called the multiplex PCR reads through MiXCR, storing one row per CDR3 protein. The profile shows 1,000 or so distinct CDR3 sequences, 32% of them singletons. The sequenced material came from blood. The receptors were sampled from a human donor with a solid tumor. The CDR3 runs from the conserved cysteine through the conserved F or W. Each record gives: clone size, V gene, J gene, D gene, CDR3 DNA, CDR3 protein. The D gene is left open where the match is weak. Where a row states a size, it is once, few, many or the class of an expanded clone; other rows omit it.

clone_size: medium-sized
v_call: TRBV30
j_call: TRBJ1-1
d_call: .
cdr3_nt: TGTGCCTGGAGTGTACATCTTACTGAAGCTTTCTTT
cdr3_aa: CAWSVHLTEAFF

clone_size: .
v_call: TRBV19
j_call: TRBJ1-2
d_call: .
cdr3_nt: TGTGCCAGTAGTATAGGGATCGGGAGCTATGGCTACACCTTC
cdr3_aa: CASSIGIGSYGYTF

clone_size: .
v_call: TRBV6-5
j_call: TRBJ1-1
d_call: .
cdr3_nt: TGTGCCAGCAGTTACAATGGGGGGAACACTGAAGCTTTCTTT
cdr3_aa: CASSYNGGNTEAFF

clone_size: few
v_call: TRBV19
j_call: TRBJ1-1
d_call: .
cdr3_nt: TGTGCCAGTAGTCCAGGGTTTGGGGGTGGCACTGAAGCTTTCTTT
cdr3_aa: CASSPGFGGGTEAFF

clone_size: .
v_call: TRBV7-2
j_call: TRBJ2-5
d_call: TRBD2
cdr3_nt: TGTGCCAGCAGCCGCGGGAGCGATGAGACCCAGTACTTC
cdr3_aa: CASSRGSDETQYF

clone_size: .
v_call: TRBV19
j_call: TRBJ2-3
d_call: TRBD1
cdr3_nt: TGTGCCAGTAGTATAGGAGGACAGGGGGTAACAGATACGCAGTATTTT
cdr3_aa: CASSIGGQGVTDTQYF

clone_size: .
v_call: TRBV7-2
j_call: TRBJ2-1
d_call: .
cdr3_nt: TGCGCCAGCAGCTTCATGGGTCTGAGGGGCGTCTACAATGAGCAGTTCTTC
cdr3_aa: CASSFMGLRGVYNEQFF

clone_size: .
v_call: TRBV5-1
j_call: TRBJ1-2
d_call: .
cdr3_nt: TGCGCCAGCAGGGGGGACTCCCACTATGGCTACACCTTC
cdr3_aa: CASRGDSHYGYTF

clone_size: .
v_call: TRBV20-1
j_call: TRBJ2-7
d_call: .
cdr3_nt: TGCAGTGCCCCCGTTTTAGCCGCGGGCGAGCAGTACTTC
cdr3_aa: CSAPVLAAGEQYF

clone_size: .
v_call: TRBV5-6
j_call: TRBJ1-6
d_call: .
cdr3_nt: TGCGCCAGCAGCTTGGCCATTGGGACGAGCTCCTATAATTCACCCCTCCACTTT
cdr3_aa: CASSLAIGTSSYNSPLHF

clone_size: once
v_call: TRBV27
j_call: TRBJ1-5
d_call: .
cdr3_nt: TGTGCCAGCAGTTTATTGAGGGGTCAGCCCCAGCATTTT
cdr3_aa: CASSLLRGQPQHF

clone_size: .
v_call: TRBV19
j_call: TRBJ2-7
d_call: TRBD1
cdr3_nt: TGTGCCAGTAGTCTGGATTCCGGGACAGGGGGCTACGAGCAGTACTTC
cdr3_aa: CASSLDSGTGGYEQYF

clone_size: .
v_call: TRBV27
j_call: TRBJ1-5
d_call: TRBD1
cdr3_nt: TGTGCCAGCAGTTCCTCAGGGGGCTTAGGACAGCCCCAGCATTTT
cdr3_aa: CASSSSGGLGQPQHF

clone_size: medium-sized
v_call: TRBV20-1
j_call: TRBJ2-7
d_call: .
cdr3_nt: TGCAGTGCCGGGGGACAGTCTTCCTACGAGCAGTACTTC
cdr3_aa: CSAGGQSSYEQYF

clone_size: .
v_call: TRBV7-3
j_call: TRBJ2-5
d_call: TRBD1
cdr3_nt: TGTGCCAGCAGCCGTGGACAGGGGGCACAAGAGACCCAGTACTTC
cdr3_aa: CASSRGQGAQETQYF

clone_size: .
v_call: TRBV28
j_call: TRBJ2-3
d_call: .
cdr3_nt: TGTGCCAGCAGTCCCTCCCCAGGCGGAGCCACAGATACGCAGTATTTT
cdr3_aa: CASSPSPGGATDTQYF

clone_size: medium-sized
v_call: TRBV29-1
j_call: TRBJ2-1
d_call: TRBD2
cdr3_nt: TGCAGCGTTGACGGACTAGCAATTGGTGAGCAGTTCTTC
cdr3_aa: CSVDGLAIGEQFF

clone_size: .
v_call: TRBV4-2
j_call: TRBJ2-6
d_call: .
cdr3_nt: TGTGCCAGCAGCACGGGTAGCTCTGGGGCCAACGTCCTGACTTTC
cdr3_aa: CASSTGSSGANVLTF

clone_size: few
v_call: TRBV5-6
j_call: TRBJ1-1
d_call: .
cdr3_nt: TGTGCCAGCAGCCGCCATACAGGGAACATTTGGGACACTGAAGCTTTCTTT
cdr3_aa: CASSRHTGNIWDTEAFF

clone_size: .
v_call: TRBV7-2
j_call: TRBJ2-2
d_call: .
cdr3_nt: TGTGCCAGCAGCTTAGACAGGGTAGCCGGGGAGCTGTTTTTT
cdr3_aa: CASSLDRVAGELFF

clone_size: .
v_call: TRBV11-1
j_call: TRBJ2-5
d_call: .
cdr3_nt: TGTGCCAGCAGCATATCGACCGGAAGCGGGGAGACCCAGTACTTC
cdr3_aa: CASSISTGSGETQYF

clone_size: .
v_call: TRBV7-2
j_call: TRBJ1-4
d_call: .
cdr3_nt: TGTGCCAGCAGCTTAGCTGCCAGCCAAAAGGAAAAACTGTTTTTT
cdr3_aa: CASSLAASQKEKLFF

clone_size: .
v_call: TRBV20-1
j_call: TRBJ2-3
d_call: TRBD2
cdr3_nt: TGCAGTGCTAGCACTAGCGGACTCACAGATACGCAGTATTTT
cdr3_aa: CSASTSGLTDTQYF

clone_size: few
v_call: TRBV20-1
j_call: TRBJ2-2
d_call: .
cdr3_nt: TGCAGTGCTGACCGGGGGATGAACACCGGGGAGCTGTTTTTT
cdr3_aa: CSADRGMNTGELFF

clone_size: .
v_call: TRBV27
j_call: TRBJ2-7
d_call: .
cdr3_nt: TGTGCCAGCAGGATTACCAGCACTTACTACGAGCAGTACTTC
cdr3_aa: CASRITSTYYEQYF

clone_size: .
v_call: TRBV6-1
j_call: TRBJ1-6
d_call: .
cdr3_nt: TGTGCCAGCAGTGAAGGACAGTCAACAAATTCACCCCTCCACTTT
cdr3_aa: CASSEGQSTNSPLHF

clone_size: few
v_call: TRBV7-9
j_call: TRBJ2-1
d_call: .
cdr3_nt: TGTGCCAGCAGCCCGACCTCGGGACGGTATCAAGATGAGCAGTTCTTC
cdr3_aa: CASSPTSGRYQDEQFF

clone_size: medium-sized
v_call: TRBV20-1
j_call: TRBJ2-7
d_call: .
cdr3_nt: TGCAGTGCTCCAGGCCTGAATTACGAGCAGTACTTC
cdr3_aa: CSAPGLNYEQYF